Below, one TCR beta chain is given with its context. Its antigen remains unidentified. These data are taken from a study of cytomegalovirus exposure and HLA in healthy donors. Overall study findings and caveats: The sole available immune exposure information was CMV serostatus. Rarity characterized most TCR sequences, yet some public TCRs appeared in many donors. Exclusion as indistinguishable affected some V segments, including TRBV6-2 and TRBV6-3.

V was trimmed by 5 bases and J by 4 bases, leaving 8 bases between them. Germline-derived CDR1 and CDR2 are MNHNS and SASEGT. The CDR3 is 13 amino acids. PCR used 60 Vbeta primers and 13 Jbeta primers. Data came from immunoSEQ multiplex PCR; TCRdb stores just in-frame clones and leaves some out. The sample carries more than 200,000 clones, roughly 84% recorded once. The J gene is TRBJ2-2, the V gene TRBV6-1; D remains ambiguous. This receptor was identified in a girl aged 10-17 years in good health and CMV-seronegative. The sample comprised PBMCs. CDR3 amino acids: CASSTDITGELFF. The CDR3, as DNA: TGTGCCAGCAGTACCGACATCACCGGGGAGCTGTTTTTT.